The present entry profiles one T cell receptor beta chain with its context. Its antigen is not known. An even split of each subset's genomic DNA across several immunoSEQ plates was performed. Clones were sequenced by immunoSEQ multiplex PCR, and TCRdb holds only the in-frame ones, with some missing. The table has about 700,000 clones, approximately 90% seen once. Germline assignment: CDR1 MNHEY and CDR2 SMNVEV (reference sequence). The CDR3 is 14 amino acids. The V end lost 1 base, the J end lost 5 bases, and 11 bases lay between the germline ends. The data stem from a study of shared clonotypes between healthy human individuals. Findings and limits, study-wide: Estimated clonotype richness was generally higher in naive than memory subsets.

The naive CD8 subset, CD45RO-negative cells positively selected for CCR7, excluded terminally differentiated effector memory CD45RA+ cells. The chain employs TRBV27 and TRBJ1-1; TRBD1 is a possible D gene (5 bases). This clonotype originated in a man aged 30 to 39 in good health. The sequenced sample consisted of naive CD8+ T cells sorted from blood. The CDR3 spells CASSLYGAGTEAFF. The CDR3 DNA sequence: TGTGCCAGCAGTTTATACGGGGCGGGGACTGAAGCTTTCTTT.